Listed below are T cell receptor beta chains from one sample, sequenced in a study of T cell responses to AZD1222 COVID-19 vaccine. Here immunoSEQ multiplex PCR was the method, and the copy in TCRdb shows in-frame clones only, minus some. The profile covers about 150,000 clones, with approximately 90% appearing a single time and 1.5% to 2% taken by the ten largest. The sequencing here drew on peripheral blood, taken on day 0 of AZD1222 vaccination. The receptors derive from an adult in good health. The CDR3 runs from the conserved cysteine through the conserved F or W. The D gene is left open where the match is weak. The size field is filled for only some rows; it gives once, few, many or a size class.

TRBV4-1	NA	TRBJ2-3	NA	CASSQDPGTGPTDTQYF	TGCGCCAGCAGCCAAGATCCTGGCACGGGGCCCACAGATACGCAGTATTTT
TRBV18	TRBD1	TRBJ1-1	once	CASSPPGPDREGTEAFF	TGTGCCAGCTCACCACCGGGCCCAGACAGGGAAGGCACTGAAGCTTTCTTT
TRBV6-5	NA	TRBJ2-1	NA	CASRSGPNNEQFF	TGTGCCAGCAGGTCGGGGCCTAACAATGAGCAGTTCTTC
TRBV19	TRBD1	TRBJ2-2	NA	CASSSIIGQGLGELFF	TGTGCCAGTAGCTCCATCATAGGACAGGGGTTGGGGGAGCTGTTTTTT
TRBV7-9	TRBD2	TRBJ2-1	NA	CASSTRAGVAYNEQFF	TGTGCCAGCAGCACCCGAGCGGGAGTGGCCTACAATGAGCAGTTCTTC
TRBV28	NA	TRBJ1-6	NA	CASSFVLSSYNSPLHF	TGTGCCAGCAGTTTTGTTTTGAGCTCCTATAATTCACCCCTCCACTTT
TRBV3-1/TRBV3-2	NA	TRBJ1-1	NA	CASSRGQSNTEAFF	TGTGCCAGCAGTAGAGGACAGAGTAACACTGAAGCTTTCTTT
TRBV4-1	NA	TRBJ1-6	NA	CASSQRPPGVENSPLHF	TGCGCCAGCAGCCAACGCCCGCCCGGAGTTGAGAATTCACCCCTCCACTTT
TRBV12-3/TRBV12-4	NA	TRBJ2-3	NA	CASREVLGDTQYF	TGTGCCAGCAGGGAGGTCCTAGGCGATACGCAGTATTTT
TRBV4-3	NA	TRBJ1-2	NA	CASSQDFFTAVYGYTF	TGCGCCAGCAGCCAAGATTTCTTCACGGCCGTCTATGGCTACACCTTC
TRBV9	NA	TRBJ1-5	NA	CASSEIPWSNQPQHF	TGTGCCAGCAGCGAAATCCCTTGGAGCAATCAGCCCCAGCATTTT
TRBV3-1/TRBV3-2	TRBD2	TRBJ2-7	NA	CASSLTIAGVYEQYF	TGTGCCAGCAGCCTAACTATAGCGGGAGTGTACGAGCAGTACTTC
TRBV18	TRBD1	TRBJ2-7	NA	CASSPWTGTNEQYF	TGTGCCAGCTCACCTTGGACAGGGACCAACGAGCAGTACTTC
TRBV7-2	NA	TRBJ1-4	NA	CASSESPGATNEKLFF	TGTGCCAGCAGCGAGTCCCCGGGAGCAACTAATGAAAAACTGTTTTTT
TRBV5-6	NA	TRBJ1-2	NA	CASSSRLNSNSNYGYTF	TGTGCCAGCAGCTCAAGATTAAATTCCAATTCGAACTATGGCTACACCTTC
TRBV5-1	NA	TRBJ2-3	NA	CASSRTLGTDTQYF	TGCGCCAGCAGCCGGACCTTGGGCACAGATACGCAGTATTTT
TRBV19	NA	TRBJ1-4	NA	CASSRVTATNEKLFF	TGTGCCAGTTCACGGGTTACTGCAACTAATGAAAAACTGTTTTTT
TRBV29-1	NA	TRBJ2-3	NA	CTGQGGIDTQYF	TGCACGGGGCAGGGCGGGATAGATACGCAGTATTTT
TRBV5-1	NA	TRBJ2-7	NA	CASSNYEQYF	TGCGCCAGCAGCAACTACGAGCAGTACTTC
TRBV28	NA	TRBJ1-6	NA	CASSTGLRGSPLHF	TGTGCCAGCAGTACAGGGTTGCGGGGTTCACCCCTCCACTTT
TRBV7-9	NA	TRBJ1-1	NA	CASSAAVENTEAFF	TGTGCCAGCAGCGCCGCGGTGGAGAACACTGAAGCTTTCTTT
TRBV2	TRBD2	TRBJ2-7	NA	CASSRRLAGEHEQYF	TGTGCCAGCAGCCGCCGACTAGCGGGAGAACACGAGCAGTACTTC
TRBV29-1	NA	TRBJ1-1	NA	CSVDFYTEAFF	TGCAGCGTTGACTTCTACACTGAAGCTTTCTTT
TRBV20-1	NA	TRBJ2-5	NA	CSASRRETQYF	TGCAGTGCTAGTAGGAGGGAGACCCAGTACTTC
TRBV7-8	NA	TRBJ1-5	NA	CASSLHRVENQPQHF	TGTGCCAGCAGCCTACACAGGGTGGAGAATCAGCCCCAGCATTTT
TRBV5-4	NA	TRBJ1-4	NA	CASSSPQEKLFF	TGTGCCAGCAGCTCGCCACAGGAAAAACTGTTTTTT
TRBV7-6	TRBD1	TRBJ2-1	once	CASSPRLRGPGEQFF	TGTGCCAGCAGCCCTCGACTCAGGGGGCCGGGTGAGCAGTTCTTC
TRBV28	NA	TRBJ1-4	NA	CASSFSPGATNEKLFF	TGTGCCAGCAGTTTCTCTCCCGGTGCAACTAATGAAAAACTGTTTTTT
TRBV18	NA	TRBJ2-2	NA	CASSRETGSGELFF	TGTGCCAGCTCACGGGAGACGGGAAGCGGGGAGCTGTTTTTT
TRBV6-2/TRBV6-3	TRBD1	TRBJ1-5	NA	CASSSKGASYQPQHF	TGTGCCAGCAGCTCCAAGGGGGCCTCCTATCAGCCCCAGCATTTT
TRBV15	NA	TRBJ1-2	NA	CATSRDGKNYGYTF	TGTGCCACCAGCAGAGATGGCAAAAACTATGGCTACACCTTC
TRBV11-3	TRBD2	TRBJ2-1	NA	CASSLGRGASGRKQFF	TGTGCCAGCAGCTTAGGACGAGGGGCTAGCGGTCGGAAGCAGTTCTTC
TRBV11-2	TRBD1	TRBJ1-6	NA	CASSPRDRVYSPLHF	TGTGCCAGCAGCCCCCGGGACAGGGTATATTCACCCCTCCACTTT
TRBV7-8	TRBD1	TRBJ1-2	NA	CASSTGGYGYTF	TGTGCCAGCAGCACAGGGGGCTATGGCTACACCTTC
TRBV9	NA	TRBJ2-3	NA	CASSPYLGTDTQYF	TGTGCCAGCAGCCCTTATTTGGGCACAGATACGCAGTATTTT
TRBV6-4	NA	TRBJ1-5	NA	CASHIGRVGGNQPQHF	TGTGCCAGTCATATAGGCCGGGTGGGGGGCAATCAGCCCCAGCATTTT
TRBV5-5	NA	TRBJ1-2	NA	CASSLRGDYGYTF	TGTGCCAGCAGCTTGCGGGGGGACTATGGCTACACCTTC
TRBV5-1	NA	TRBJ1-1	NA	CASSSGALLNTEAFF	TGCGCCAGCAGTAGCGGGGCCCTATTGAACACTGAAGCTTTCTTT
TRBV29-1	NA	TRBJ2-1	NA	CSASRGINEQFF	TGCAGCGCATCTCGGGGCATCAATGAGCAGTTCTTC
TRBV7-3	NA	TRBJ2-3	NA	CASSLNLFPGADTQYF	TGTGCCAGCAGCTTAAATCTTTTCCCCGGGGCGGATACGCAGTATTTT
TRBV7-9	NA	TRBJ1-1	NA	CASSFRSIMEAFF	TGTGCCAGCAGCTTTCGGTCGATTATGGAAGCTTTCTTT
TRBV28	TRBD1	TRBJ1-2	NA	CASSPTGGHYGYTF	TGTGCCAGCAGCCCTACAGGGGGCCACTATGGCTACACCTTC
TRBV3-1/TRBV3-2	NA	TRBJ1-1	NA	CASSPILGSGTEAFF	TGTGCCAGCAGCCCCATATTGGGGTCGGGTACTGAAGCTTTCTTT
TRBV6-5	NA	TRBJ1-5	NA	CASSYSRGGNQPQHF	TGTGCCAGCAGTTACTCACGTGGGGGCAATCAGCCCCAGCATTTT
TRBV4-1	TRBD2	TRBJ2-1	NA	CASSRTSGFYNEQFF	TGCGCCAGCAGCCGGACTAGCGGGTTCTACAATGAGCAGTTCTTC
TRBV5-1	NA	TRBJ2-7	NA	CASSLGELNPTNEQYF	TGCGCCAGCAGCTTGGGTGAACTGAACCCGACCAACGAGCAGTACTTC